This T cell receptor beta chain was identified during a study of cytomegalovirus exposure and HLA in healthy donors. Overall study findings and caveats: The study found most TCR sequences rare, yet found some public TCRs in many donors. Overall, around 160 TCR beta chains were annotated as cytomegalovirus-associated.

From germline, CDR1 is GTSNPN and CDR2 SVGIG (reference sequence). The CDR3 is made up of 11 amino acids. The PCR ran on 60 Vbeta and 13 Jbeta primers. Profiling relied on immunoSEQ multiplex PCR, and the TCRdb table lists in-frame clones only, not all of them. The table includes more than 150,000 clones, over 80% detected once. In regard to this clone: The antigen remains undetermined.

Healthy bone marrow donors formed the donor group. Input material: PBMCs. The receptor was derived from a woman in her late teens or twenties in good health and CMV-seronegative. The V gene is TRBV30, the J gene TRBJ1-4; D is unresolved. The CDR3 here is CAYDNLEKLFF. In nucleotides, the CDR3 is TGTGCGTACGACAACCTCGAAAAACTGTTTTTT.